These 13 T cell receptor beta chains were all obtained from the same sample, sequenced in a study of cytotoxic CD8 clonotypes in ibrutinib-treated CLL. Libraries were prepared by immunoSEQ multiplex PCR; TCRdb keeps only in-frame clonotypes and omits some of them. The sample yields some 140,000 clones, around three quarters seen once. This material consisted of PBMCs, taken after 12 months of ibrutinib treatment. The receptor source for this set is a human donor with chronic lymphocytic leukemia.

This clone has only a few counts. This chain links TRBV4-2 with TRBJ1-1, with D possibly TRBD1 on 5 matching bases. V dropped 4 bases and J dropped 3 bases, with 15 bases sitting between them. The CDR3 sequence is 15 residues long. Germline V lookup: CDR1 LGHNA, CDR2 YNFKEQ. Written as DNA, the CDR3 is TGTGCCAGCAGCCCTCGGGGGTTCGGTGACACTGAAGCTTTCTTT. It translates to CASSPRGFGDTEAFF.

The chain recombines TRBV27 with TRBJ1-2; TRBD1 aligns across 10 bases. Per the germline V gene, CDR1 is MNHEY and CDR2 is SMNVEV (reference sequence). This CDR3 has 15 residues. The junction had 9 bases not matched to a gene; V was cut back by 6 bases and J by 5 bases. CDR3: CASRGQGPLDYGYTF. The CDR3, as DNA: TGTGCCAGCAGGGGACAGGGGCCTTTGGATTATGGCTACACCTTC.

J is TRBJ1-1 and V is TRBV9, with 8 nucleotides matching TRBD1. Trimming at V came to 4 bases and at J to 4 bases, leaving 3 bases not matched to a gene. CDR1 SGDLS and CDR2 YYNGEE come from the germline V gene. The CDR3 contains 13 residues. CDR3 in DNA: TGTGCCAGCAGCCCAGGGGGCAGCACTGAAGCTTTCTTT. Residues: CASSPGGSTEAFF.

This clone was recorded a few times. The rearrangement uses TRBV7-9 and TRBJ1-4; D ambiguous. Germline V lookup: CDR1 SEHNR, CDR2 FQNEAQ (reference sequence). The CDR3 runs 12 residues. Trimming removed 2 bases from V and 8 bases from J, with 6 bases in between. The CDR3 sequence is CASSLLGEKLFF. Written as DNA, the CDR3 is TGTGCCAGCAGCTTACTCGGCGAAAAACTGTTTTTT. Based on the CDR3 plus reference TRBV7-9 and TRBJ1-4, the full variable domain is DTGVSQNPRHKITKRGQNVTFRCDPISEHNRLYWYRQTLGQGPEFLTYFQNEAQLEKSRLLSDRFSAERPKGSFSTLEIQRTEQGDSAMYLCASSLLGEKLFFGSGTQLSVL.

The rearrangement uses TRBV19 and TRBJ2-2; 8 bases are a match to TRBD1. There are 14 residues in the CDR3. V shed 7 bases, J shed 5 bases, and the junction held 6 bases outside the gene matches. CDR1 and CDR2 from the germline V gene are LNHDA and SQIVND (reference sequence). The CDR3 nucleotides are TGTGCCAGTAACCGACAGGGGAGAACCGGGGAGCTGTTTTTT. It translates to CASNRQGRTGELFF.

This chain joins TRBV28 and TRBJ2-7; D call uncertain. The CDR3 is 8 residues long. Trimming removed 6 bases at V and 9 bases at J, with 3 bases between. The germline gives CDR1 MDHEN, CDR2 SYDVKM. CDR3 residues: CASRVQYF. For the CDR3, the DNA is TGTGCCAGCAGGGTGCAGTACTTC. Based on the CDR3 plus reference TRBV28 and TRBJ2-7, the full variable domain is DVKVTQSSRYLVKRTGEKVFLECVQDMDHENMFWYRQDPGLGLRLIYFSYDVKMKEKGDIPEGYSVSREKKERFSLILESASTNQTSMYLCASRVQYFGPGTRLTVT.

Of note for this clone: This specimen includes other DNA sequences encoding the same CDR3. The chain employs TRBV27 and TRBJ1-1, with D unresolved. This CDR3 contains 13 residues. V lost 3 bases, J lost 1 base, and 6 bases lay in between. The V gene's germline CDR1 is MNHEY and CDR2 SMNVEV (reference sequence). The CDR3 bases are TGTGCCAGCAGTTTGAACAGGAACACTGAAGCTTTCTTT. It translates to CASSLNRNTEAFF.

This chain connects TRBV4-2 to TRBJ2-3; a possible D gene is TRBD1 (5 bases). Germline values: CDR1 LGHNA, CDR2 YNFKEQ. This CDR3 is 18 amino acids long. Trimming took 2 bases from V and 0 from J, leaving 18 bases between them. The CDR3 loop reads CASSQLEMGPTSTDTQYF. In DNA form, the CDR3 reads TGTGCCAGCAGCCAATTAGAGATGGGGCCGACTAGCACAGATACGCAGTATTTT.

This sequence joins TRBV6-5 and TRBJ2-5, with D tentatively TRBD2 (6 bases). Germline V gene data show CDR1 as MNHEY and CDR2 as SVGAGI. V lost 0 bases and J lost 5, with 16 bases in between. This CDR3 has 16 amino acids. The CDR3 DNA sequence: TGTGCCAGCAGTTACTCCCTAGGCGGAGGGGAGGAGACCCAGTACTTC. Its translation is CASSYSLGGGEETQYF.

The CDR3 is CASSPGRGQYF. The CDR3 DNA is TGTGCCAGCAGTCCAGGGAGAGGGCAGTACTTC. This sequence joins TRBV27 and TRBJ2-7; tentatively, D is TRBD1 or TRBD2 (5 bases each). Germline CDR1 MNHEY, CDR2 SMNVEV (reference sequence). The V end lost 5 bases, the J end lost 9 bases, and 11 bases lay between the germline ends. The CDR3 contains 11 residues.

The chain employs TRBV27 and TRBJ2-1, with 10 bases aligning to TRBD2. The germline V gene has CDR1 MNHEY and CDR2 SMNVEV (reference sequence). CDR3 size: 15 residues. Losses at the gene ends were 1 base for V and 9 bases for J; bases not matched to a gene: 6. For the CDR3, the DNA is TGTGCCAGCAGTTTATTGGCTAGCGGGAGTGGTGAGCAGTTCTTC. It encodes CASSLLASGSGEQFF.

This clone was seen only once. This chain joins TRBV27 and TRBJ2-7, with D perhaps TRBD2 (6 bases). This CDR3 is 16 amino acids long. Trimming left V 2 bases short and J 3 bases short, with 17 bases between. In germline, CDR1 is MNHEY, CDR2 SMNVEV (reference sequence). CDR3 residues: CASSLRAGNMVYEQYF. In DNA, the CDR3 is TGTGCCAGCAGTTTAAGGGCGGGGAATATGGTCTACGAGCAGTACTTC.

The V gene is TRBV9, the J gene TRBJ1-1; D call uncertain. Trimming took 0 bases from V and 7 from J, leaving 13 bases between them. CDR1 is SGDLS, CDR2 YYNGEE, per germline. This CDR3 has 14 residues. The CDR3 sequence is CASSVDPSLSEAFF. The CDR3, as DNA: TGTGCCAGCAGCGTAGATCCGTCATTGAGTGAAGCTTTCTTT.